Given below is one T cell receptor beta chain in context. This record belongs to a study of memory CD4+ T cells and cytomegalovirus serostatus. The sort gate was single viable CD3+CD4+CD8-CD45RO+ cells for memory CD4+ T cells. Here immunoSEQ multiplex PCR was the method, and the copy in TCRdb shows in-frame clones only, minus some. The sample has about 58,000 clones, around 82% seen once. After removal of 4 bases from V and 0 bases from J, the junction contained 10 bases not matched to a gene. This CDR3 comprises 18 residues. The germline V gene has CDR1 SGDLS and CDR2 YYNGEE. The clonotype was recovered from an adult in good health and CMV-seronegative. Some clones in this sample may be carry-over from other donors' samples. The sample comprised memory CD4+ T cells from blood. J is TRBJ2-6 and V is TRBV9, with 7 positions matching TRBD1. The CDR3 DNA sequence: TGTGCCAGCAGCCCCACGACAGGGATCTCCTCTGGGGCCAACGTCCTGACTTTC. Translated, it gives CASSPTTGISSGANVLTF.